This T cell receptor (beta chain) was identified in a study of post-analysis software for immune sequencing data. TCR beta cDNA libraries included unique molecular identifiers. The source material, about 0.9 to 11 million T cells, gave rise to 500,000 or so cDNA molecules. Using its own MiXCR run on the PCR reads, TCRdb lists one record per CDR3 protein. The sample holds roughly 730,000 distinct CDR3 sequences, roughly 27% seen once. This clonotype has just a few counts. As yet, its antigen is unknown. Study-wide results and limits: Five or six TRBV segments, TRBV5-6, TRBV5-1 and TRBV20-1 among them, were found more frequent in patients than controls. Those samples that were prepared in the same batch co-clustered strongly by F measure.

Germline loops: CDR1 SGHTA, CDR2 FQGNSA. The CDR3 extends over 18 amino acids. Unmatched junction bases numbered 14, after V lost 4 bases and J lost 2 bases. This receptor was taken from a girl aged 5-17 years with multiple sclerosis. Input material: blood. This chain links TRBV7-2 with TRBJ2-3, with 8 bases matching TRBD2. This chain's CDR3 is CASSSYGWSGGHTDTQYF. Here the CDR3 DNA reads TGTGCCAGCAGCTCCTACGGGTGGAGCGGGGGCCACACAGATACGCAGTATTTT.